Below, 21 T cell receptor beta chains from the same sample are listed, as sequenced in a study of technical replicates of blood from a handful of donors. Clones were read by immunoSEQ multiplex PCR, and TCRdb kept only the in-frame ones, dropping some. The sample consists of over 60,000 clones, roughly 93% of them appearing once. Source material: T cells isolated from PBMCs. The receptors were sampled from a human donor in good health.

V and J are TRBV5-8 and TRBJ1-2; 10 positions agree with TRBD1. With 6 bases clipped from V and 2 bases from J, the junction kept 7 bases outside the gene matches. Germline CDR1 and CDR2: SGHTS and YDEGEE. This CDR3 spans 15 amino acids. CDR3 nucleotides: TGTGCCAGCAACCTTGGACAGGGGGTAAACTATGGCTACACCTTC. This encodes CASNLGQGVNYGYTF.

This clone came up a few times. J is TRBJ2-3 and V is TRBV6-6, with D possibly matching TRBD1 (6 bases). V was trimmed by 8 bases and J by 3 bases, leaving 15 bases between them. The germline V gene encodes CDR1 MNHNY and CDR2 SVGAGI (reference sequence). There are 14 residues in the CDR3. CDR3 nucleotides: TGTGCCAGCCTCCGGGACATGGGTACAGATACGCAGTATTTT. As protein: CASLRDMGTDTQYF.

This clone was found once. The chain links TRBV7-9 to TRBJ1-1, with D possibly matching TRBD1 (6 bases). V lost 5 bases, J lost 7 bases, and 14 bases lay in between. Germline V CDR1 and CDR2: SEHNR, FQNEAQ (reference sequence). This CDR3 has 13 amino acids. Written as DNA, the CDR3 is TGTGCCAGCAGCCCAAGCCGACAGGTTGAAGCTTTCTTT. Encoded protein: CASSPSRQVEAFF. The variable domain in full, with the rest retrieved from reference TRBV7-9 and TRBJ1-1, is DTGVSQNPRHKITKRGQNVTFRCDPISEHNRLYWYRQTLGQGPEFLTYFQNEAQLEKSRLLSDRFSAERPKGSFSTLEIQRTEQGDSAMYLCASSPSRQVEAFFGQGTRLTVV.

The rearrangement uses TRBV4-1 and TRBJ1-5; no reliable D call. Germline V lookup: CDR1 MGHRA, CDR2 YSYEKL. V was shortened by 5 bases and J by 6 bases, with 17 bases between the two germline ends. The CDR3 sequence is 15 residues long. CDR3 loop: CASSAGIVAGQPQHF. For the CDR3, the DNA is TGCGCCAGCAGCGCGGGAATCGTGGCGGGTCAGCCCCAGCATTTT.

The chain employs TRBV5-1 and TRBJ2-7, with D maybe TRBD1 (6 bases). There are 16 residues in the CDR3. Per germline, CDR1 SGHRS and CDR2 YFSETQ. The V end was cut by 0 bases, the J end by 4 bases, with 17 bases between. The DNA for the CDR3 is TGCGCCAGCAGCTTGGCCAGGGGCGGCAGGGGTTACGAGCAGTACTTC. It codes for CASSLARGGRGYEQYF.

The rearrangement joins TRBV5-1 to TRBJ2-2, with a possible D match to TRBD1 (6 bases). CDR1 and CDR2 from the germline V gene are SGHRS and YFSETQ. V shed 5 bases and J shed 5 bases, with 16 bases lying between them. This CDR3 contains 15 residues. The DNA of the CDR3 is TGCGCCAGCAGGAGTTCCAGGGGTTCTACCGGGGAGCTGTTTTTT. It yields the protein CASRSSRGSTGELFF.

The chain has TRBV15 and TRBJ2-5, with 14 bases that match TRBD2. The CDR3 covers 17 residues. V was pared by 1 base and J by 0 bases, with 1 base of the junction left unmatched. Germline V gene lookup returns CDR1 LNHNV and CDR2 YYDKDF (reference sequence). The CDR3 is CATSRGTSGGYQETQYF. The CDR3, as DNA: TGTGCCACCAGCAGAGGGACTAGCGGGGGGTACCAAGAGACCCAGTACTTC.

V gene TRBV11-2 combines with J gene TRBJ2-1; D perhaps matches TRBD1 (6 bases). V was trimmed by 2 bases and J by 5 bases, leaving 13 bases between them. Germline V CDR1 and CDR2: SGHAT, FQNNGV. CDR3 length: 15 residues. CDR3 sequence: CASSLYGTYNNEQFF. CDR3 coding DNA: TGTGCCAGCAGCTTATACGGGACATACAACAATGAGCAGTTCTTC.

The V call is TRBV27, the J call TRBJ1-4; 8 nucleotides line up with TRBD1. With 3 bases clipped from V and 0 bases from J, the junction kept 15 bases outside the gene matches. The germline CDR1 and CDR2 sequences are MNHEY and SMNVEV (reference sequence). This CDR3 has 20 residues. The CDR3 sequence is CASSFRIDRGTFSTNEKLFF. The CDR3 nucleotides read TGTGCCAGCAGTTTTCGGATTGACAGGGGCACCTTCTCAACTAATGAAAAACTGTTTTTT.

The J gene is TRBJ2-7, the V gene TRBV14; tentative D call: TRBD2 (6 bases). With 1 base removed from V and 5 bases from J, the gap between germline ends came to 24 bases. Germline CDR1 and CDR2: SGHDN and FVKESK. The CDR3 is 18 residues long. CDR3 sequence: CASSQGVFLTGRENEQYF. The CDR3 DNA reads as TGTGCCAGCAGCCAAGGAGTCTTTCTTACAGGCCGGGAGAACGAGCAGTACTTC. Full variable domain (outside the CDR3, taken from reference TRBV14 and TRBJ2-7): EAGVTQFPSHSVIEKGQTVTLRCDPISGHDNLYWYRRVMGKEIKFLLHFVKESKQDESGMPNNRFLAERTGGTYSTLKVQPAELEDSGVYFCASSQGVFLTGRENEQYFGPGTRLTVT.

This CDR3 is CASSRKRNLENEKLFF. CDR3 bases: TGCGCCAGCAGCCGGAAGAGGAACCTTGAAAATGAAAAACTGTTTTTT. V is TRBV4-1 and J is TRBJ1-4, with D unclear. Germline-derived CDR1 and CDR2 are MGHRA and YSYEKL. The CDR3 totals 16 residues. Trimming pared 4 bases from V and 5 bases from J, leaving 17 bases between.

The rearrangement joins TRBV5-1 to TRBJ1-1; 10 bases agree with TRBD1. V gave up 3 bases and J gave up 2 bases; unmatched junction bases: 4. CDR3 length: 15 amino acids. The germline CDR1 and CDR2 sequences are SGHRS and YFSETQ. The DNA of the CDR3 is TGCGCCAGCAGCTCGGACAGGGGGTATAACACTGAAGCTTTCTTT. Its translation: CASSSDRGYNTEAFF.

The rearrangement joins TRBV7-6 to TRBJ1-2; weak D call: TRBD1 (5 bases). There are 16 residues in the CDR3. With 1 base removed from V and 4 bases from J, the gap between germline ends came to 16 bases. Germline assignment: CDR1 SGHVS and CDR2 FNYEAQ. This CDR3 is CASSLGAPQGSYGYTF. CDR3 nucleotide sequence: TGTGCCAGCAGCTTAGGAGCCCCGCAGGGAAGCTATGGCTACACCTTC.

The chain links TRBV2 to TRBJ2-5, with D unclear. CDR3 length: 13 residues. The germline gives CDR1 SNHLY, CDR2 FYNNEI. Deletions cut 5 bases from V and 5 bases from J, with 12 bases between. The CDR3 spells CASSQDSGETQYF. Here the CDR3 DNA reads TGTGCCAGCAGTCAAGACTCCGGGGAGACCCAGTACTTC.

This chain links TRBV4-1 with TRBJ1-1; D is unclear. The V end was cut by 0 bases, the J end by 1 base, with 9 bases between. The CDR3 has 15 amino acids. The germline V gene has CDR1 MGHRA and CDR2 YSYEKL. The CDR3 sequence: CASSQDGHGNTEAFF. CDR3 DNA: TGCGCCAGCAGCCAAGATGGGCACGGGAACACTGAAGCTTTCTTT.

The chain has TRBV7-9 and TRBJ1-2; 12 nucleotides line up with TRBD1. CDR1 SEHNR and CDR2 FQNEAQ come from the germline V gene (reference sequence). The ends lost 4 bases at V and 4 bases at J; junction bases unmatched: 4. The CDR3 has 15 residues. The CDR3, as DNA: TGTGCCAGCAGCTATGCGGGACAGGGGGCCTATGGCTACACCTTC. Encoded protein: CASSYAGQGAYGYTF.

V usage is TRBV4-1 and J usage is TRBJ2-7; TRBD1 aligns across 7 bases. The CDR3 has 15 amino acids. Trimming removed 4 bases from V and 3 bases from J; junction bases left unmatched: 9. CDR1 is MGHRA, CDR2 YSYEKL, per germline. CDR3 amino acids: CASSRTTRGNYEQYF. In DNA, the CDR3 is TGCGCCAGCAGCCGGACGACCAGGGGGAACTACGAGCAGTACTTC.

J is TRBJ2-2 and V is TRBV30; 10 nucleotides agree with TRBD2. This CDR3 comprises 14 residues. V trimming: 0 bases; J trimming: 6 bases; junction bases outside the gene matches: 1. Germline V lookup: CDR1 GTSNPN, CDR2 SVGIG (reference sequence). The DNA for the CDR3 is TGTGCCTGGAGTGTCAGCGGGGGGGCCGGGGAGCTGTTTTTT. Translated: CAWSVSGGAGELFF.

The chain is built from TRBV5-1 and TRBJ1-2; 8 nucleotides agree with TRBD1. Germline V gene lookup returns CDR1 SGHRS and CDR2 YFSETQ. This CDR3 has 14 amino acids. With V trimmed by 4 bases and J by 6 bases, 8 bases remained unmatched. This CDR3 is CASSPGQDTDGYTF. The CDR3, as DNA: TGCGCCAGCAGCCCGGGACAGGACACCGATGGCTACACCTTC.

CDR3 protein: CASSEAEGSKNIQYF. The CDR3, as DNA: TGTGCCAGCAGTGAAGCGGAGGGGTCCAAAAACATTCAGTACTTC. The chain carries TRBV2 and TRBJ2-4, with a tentative D call TRBD2 (6 bases). The CDR3 loop spans 15 amino acids. Germline V gene lookup returns CDR1 SNHLY and CDR2 FYNNEI. Trimming cost V 0 bases and J 2 bases, with 8 bases left between them. Full variable domain (remainder filled in from reference TRBV2 and TRBJ2-4): EPEVTQTPSHQVTQMGQEVILRCVPISNHLYFYWYRQILGQKVEFLVSFYNNEISEKSEIFDDQFSVERPDGSNFTLKIRSTKLEDSAMYFCASSEAEGSKNIQYFGAGTRLSVL.

This clone was recorded once. This chain links TRBV4-1 with TRBJ1-1; 10 nucleotides match TRBD1. The CDR3 spans 15 residues. The germline gives CDR1 MGHRA, CDR2 YSYEKL. With V trimmed by 0 bases and J by 7 bases, 5 bases remained unmatched. The CDR3 region has the DNA TGCGCCAGCAGCCAAGATCGGACAGGGGGGGGTGAAGCTTTCTTT. Its translation is CASSQDRTGGGEAFF.